The 22 T cell receptor beta chains given below trace back to one sample, sequenced in a study of control samples from healthy donors and cancer patients. The table came from immunoSEQ multiplex PCR; TCRdb's copy has only in-frame clones and leaves some out. The table includes several thousand clones, roughly 90% detected once. The specimen sequenced was PBMCs. These receptors were obtained from a man in his 60s with colorectal cancer.

V is TRBV2 and J is TRBJ1-2; D is possibly TRBD1 (6 bases). CDR1 is SNHLY, CDR2 FYNNEI, per germline. This CDR3 contains 14 residues. The V end was cut by 6 bases, the J end by 8 bases, with 19 bases between. The CDR3 nucleotides read TGTGCCAGCAGCCTCCGGGACACCCCTCGGGGCTACACCTTC. Amino acid sequence: CASSLRDTPRGYTF.

V gene TRBV13 combines with J gene TRBJ1-6; TRBD1 might be the D (5 bases). V lost 2 bases to trimming and J lost 5 bases, with 25 bases between them. CDR1 PRHDT and CDR2 FYEKMQ come from the germline V gene (reference sequence). The CDR3 is 20 amino acids. CDR3 in amino acids: CASSLLGRGRDANDNSPLHF. CDR3 nucleotide sequence: TGTGCCAGCAGCTTATTGGGAAGGGGACGGGACGCGAACGATAATTCACCCCTCCACTTT.

The rearrangement joins TRBV3-1 (or the pseudogene TRBV3-2) to TRBJ2-3; D unclear. With 4 bases removed from V and 5 bases from J, the gap between germline ends came to 7 bases. Germline CDR1 is LGHDT and CDR2 is YNNKEL (reference sequence). The CDR3 is made up of 12 amino acids. The CDR3 here is CASSPAGDTQYF. CDR3 DNA: TGTGCCAGCAGCCCAGCCGGAGATACGCAGTATTTT.

The rearrangement links TRBV27 to TRBJ1-2; D ambiguous. Trimming pared 6 bases from V and 7 bases from J, leaving 15 bases between. Per the germline V gene, CDR1 is MNHEY and CDR2 is SMNVEV (reference sequence). This CDR3 has 13 amino acids. CDR3 sequence reads: CASSQIWGIGYTF. In DNA, the CDR3 is TGTGCCAGCAGCCAAATCTGGGGAATTGGCTACACCTTC.

This chain joins TRBV28 and TRBJ1-6, with D possibly being TRBD1 (6 bases). V gave up 6 bases and J gave up 1 base, with 7 bases separating them. Germline V gene sequence: CDR1 MDHEN, CDR2 SYDVKM. This CDR3 is built from 14 residues. The CDR3 loop is CASRGTSYNSPLHF. CDR3 DNA sequence: TGTGCCAGCAGAGGGACATCCTATAATTCACCCCTCCACTTT.

The gene calls are TRBV7-9 and TRBJ2-7; no definite D call. This CDR3 region has 12 residues. V was shortened by 1 base and J by 1 base, with 2 bases between the two germline ends. Germline values: CDR1 SEHNR, CDR2 FQNEAQ (reference sequence). The CDR3 nucleotides are TGTGCCAGCAGCTTAGAATCCTACGAGCAGTACTTC. It codes for CASSLESYEQYF.

V gene TRBV27 combines with J gene TRBJ2-3, with TRBD2 matching over 11 bases. After removal of 2 bases from V and 0 bases from J, the junction contained 7 bases not matched to a gene. The CDR3 runs to 18 residues. Germline V gene data show CDR1 as MNHEY and CDR2 as SMNVEV (reference sequence). CDR3 coding DNA: TGTGCCAGCAGTTTAAGGCTAGCGGGGGGCCCTAGCACAGATACGCAGTATTTT. It specifies CASSLRLAGGPSTDTQYF.

The chain carries TRBV2 and TRBJ2-7, with D uncertain. Germline V gives CDR1 SNHLY, CDR2 FYNNEI. The CDR3 runs 11 residues. V gave up 8 bases and J gave up 3 bases, with 8 bases separating them. The CDR3 bases are TGTGCCAGCGGCAGAGACTACGAGCAGTACTTC. Protein sequence: CASGRDYEQYF.

This clone has more than one count but fewer than ten. The rearrangement uses TRBV5-8 and TRBJ1-2; TRBD1 might be the D (6 bases). The CDR3 covers 15 residues. The V gene lost 0 bases and the J gene lost 1 base, with 10 bases spanning the gap. Germline CDR1 and CDR2: SGHTS and YDEGEE. The CDR3: CASSLGGPDNYGYTF. The CDR3 DNA is TGTGCCAGCAGCTTGGGGGGGCCTGATAACTATGGCTACACCTTC.

V usage is TRBV28 and J usage is TRBJ1-2; TRBD1 is a possible D gene (5 bases). The V gene's germline CDR1 is MDHEN and CDR2 SYDVKM. The CDR3 loop spans 16 amino acids. The V end was cut by 5 bases, the J end by 0 bases, with 16 bases between. The chain's CDR3 is CASSVLQTDSNYGYTF. The CDR3 DNA is TGTGCCAGCAGTGTCCTCCAGACAGACTCTAACTATGGCTACACCTTC.

The rearrangement links TRBV6-2 or TRBV6-3 to TRBJ1-3; D unclear. The CDR3 length is 14 residues. V was trimmed by 4 bases and J by 0 bases, leaving 7 bases between them. Germline lookup yields CDR1 MNHEY and CDR2 SVGEGT. In DNA form, the CDR3 reads TGTGCCAGCAGTTCAACAGACTCTGGAAACACCATATATTTT. Encoded protein: CASSSTDSGNTIYF.

The chain combines TRBV7-2 with TRBJ2-5; D remains ambiguous. CDR1 SGHTA and CDR2 FQGNSA come from the germline V gene. The CDR3 contains 15 residues. Trimming removed 1 base from V and 2 bases from J, with 11 bases in between. The CDR3 spells CASSLGPFQQETQYF. The DNA for the CDR3 is TGTGCCAGCAGCTTAGGACCATTTCAGCAAGAGACCCAGTACTTC.

The rearrangement uses TRBV11-1 and TRBJ2-5, with D maybe TRBD1 (6 bases). The length of the CDR3 is 15 residues. The V gene's germline CDR1 is SGHAT and CDR2 FQDESV (reference sequence). Trimming shortened V by 6 bases and J by 1 base, and 15 bases separated the two germline ends. The CDR3 bases are TGTGCCAGCAGTAGACAGGCCCTAATCCAAGAGACCCAGTACTTC. Amino acid sequence: CASSRQALIQETQYF.

The CDR3 sequence: CASSLSGYEQYF. The DNA of the CDR3 is TGCGCCAGCAGCTTGTCGGGCTACGAGCAGTACTTC. The J gene is TRBJ2-7, the V gene TRBV5-1; D remains unclear. V was shortened by 1 base and J by 3 bases, with 5 bases between the two germline ends. Germline lookup yields CDR1 SGHRS and CDR2 YFSETQ. The CDR3 loop spans 12 amino acids.

The chain recombines TRBV5-1 with TRBJ2-2; no reliable D call. V dropped 1 base and J dropped 7 bases, with 8 bases sitting between them. CDR1 is SGHRS and CDR2 is YFSETQ in the germline V gene. The CDR3 runs to 13 residues. CDR3 nucleotide sequence: TGCGCCAGCAGCTTGCGGGCAGGCGGGGAGCTGTTTTTT. It is translated as CASSLRAGGELFF.

The rearrangement links TRBV4-2 to TRBJ1-6, with D unclear. Per germline, CDR1 LGHNA and CDR2 YNFKEQ. CDR3 length: 14 amino acids. The V gene lost 1 base and the J gene lost 9 bases, with 10 bases spanning the gap. Written as DNA, the CDR3 is TGTGCCAGCAGCCAAGGGGCATCTAGTTCACCCCTCCACTTT. This encodes CASSQGASSSPLHF.

CDR3 sequence reads: CASSRTPGRAYEQYF. The DNA of the CDR3 is TGTGCCAGCAGTAGAACCCCTGGACGGGCCTACGAGCAGTACTTC. J is TRBJ2-7 and V is TRBV27; D uncertain. The V gene's germline CDR1 is MNHEY and CDR2 SMNVEV (reference sequence). This CDR3 has 15 residues. V was cut by 5 bases and J by 2 bases, with 16 bases left in between.

This clone was recorded once. CDR3 nucleotide sequence: TGTGCCAGCAGTTACCATCGTGCAGATACGCAGTATTTT. The encoded protein is CASSYHRADTQYF. The chain links TRBV6-5 to TRBJ2-3; no clear D. Germline values: CDR1 MNHEY, CDR2 SVGAGI. Deletions cut 2 bases from V and 4 bases from J, with 7 bases between. The length of the CDR3 is 13 residues.

The chain combines TRBV7-2 with TRBJ1-6; 9 nucleotides align to TRBD1. The junction had 5 bases not matched to a gene; V was cut back by 3 bases and J by 8 bases. CDR1 SGHTA and CDR2 FQGNSA come from the germline V gene. There are 15 residues in the CDR3. In nucleotides, the CDR3 is TGTGCCAGCAGCTTCGCGGGACAGGGTTATTCACCCCTCCACTTT. Translation: CASSFAGQGYSPLHF.

V usage is TRBV7-8 and J usage is TRBJ1-1; no definite D call. This CDR3 has 13 residues. The germline V gene has CDR1 SGHVS and CDR2 FQNEAQ. V was clipped by 3 bases and J by 6 bases, with 11 bases between them. CDR3 in amino acids: CASSLPAFSEAFF. DNA of the CDR3: TGTGCCAGCAGCTTGCCAGCCTTCTCTGAAGCTTTCTTT.

There are a few counts of this clone. The chain links TRBV10-1 to TRBJ2-7; D gene unclear. Germline V gene lookup returns CDR1 WNHNN and CDR2 SYGVQD (reference sequence). The CDR3 spans 13 residues. The V gene lost 6 bases and the J gene lost 3 bases, with 12 bases spanning the gap. The CDR3 here is CASRPPKDYEQYF. The CDR3 DNA reads as TGCGCCAGCAGGCCCCCAAAGGACTACGAGCAGTACTTC.

V is TRBV7-8 and J is TRBJ2-2; D not certain. CDR3 size: 13 residues. Germline V gives CDR1 SGHVS, CDR2 FQNEAQ. Trimming pared 3 bases from V and 7 bases from J, leaving 9 bases between. Here the CDR3 reads CASSLGRGGELFF. As DNA, the CDR3 is TGTGCCAGCAGCTTGGGTCGCGGCGGGGAGCTGTTTTTT.